This TCR beta chain comes out of a study of cytomegalovirus exposure and HLA in healthy donors. Study-level information: Early released data comprised 80 million to 90 million unique TCRs from HLA-typed donors.

The table lists this clone with a few counts. Antigen specificity is unknown. Points from the study as a whole: In a later analysis, at a false discovery rate of 0.05, some 17,000 TCR beta sequences were associated with HLA alleles.

The PCR used 60 Vbeta and 13 Jbeta primers. Authors' processing steps: In a later analysis, around 11 million of 60 million to 80 million unique beta chains occurred in at least two donors. The method was immunoSEQ multiplex PCR; TCRdb's version includes in-frame clones alone and lacks a portion of them. V, J and clone size reflect that table, while D and trimming were determined from the DNA. The sample shows under 100,000 clones, roughly a tenth of them seen only once. The CDR3 has 14 residues. The germline V gene has CDR1 SGHNT and CDR2 YENEEA. Losses at the gene ends were 5 bases for V and 5 bases for J; bases not matched to a gene: 7.

The specimen was PBMCs. The chain carries TRBV11-3 and TRBJ1-1; 8 bases match TRBD1. This clonotype was obtained from a man in his 60s in good health and CMV-seropositive. CDR3 residues: CASSTSTGATEAFF. Written as DNA, the CDR3 is TGTGCCAGCAGCACCTCGACAGGGGCGACTGAAGCTTTCTTT.